These T cell receptor beta chains were read from a single sample in a study of T cell responses to AZD1222 COVID-19 vaccine. TCRdb keeps only in-frame clones here, not all; method: immunoSEQ multiplex PCR. The profile shows 130,000 or so clones, 93% of them singletons. Here the sequenced sample was peripheral blood, taken on day 0 of AZD1222 vaccination. The receptors were gathered from an adult in good health. Each CDR3 is given with its conserved first and last residue.

V,CDR3
TRBV27,CASRRGGSTEAFF
TRBV7-2,CASSLPGGAPSKTEAFF
TRBV12-3/TRBV12-4,CASSRTHGELFF
TRBV3-1/TRBV3-2,CASSQPGGNNSPLHF
TRBV9,CASSVQGGSYGYTF
TRBV7-9,CASSLDPRAEAFF
TRBV14,CASSQGYVRSSYNEQFF
TRBV3-1/TRBV3-2,CASSQDLAGRTQYF
TRBV5-4,CASSFQTVPYEQYF
TRBV14,CASSRISTEAFF
TRBV7-8,CASSRQETQYF
TRBV10-1,CASQSSYNSPLHF
TRBV2,CASRGISSGNTIYF
TRBV9,CASSVEGNTEAFF
TRBV5-4,CASSLAPGVNQPQHF
TRBV5-1,CASSSATDQYNSPLHF
TRBV27,CASSLVGGQPQHF
TRBV18,CASSPTGDGYTF
TRBV27,CASSFIPPPDRAHEQYF
TRBV3-1/TRBV3-2,CASSPGGFSQPQHF
TRBV10-1,CASSQGANTGELFF
TRBV4-1,CASSQDPTGGVTLNQPQHF
TRBV29-1,CSVPLREGYGYTF
TRBV11-2,CASSLVGGVGKLFF
TRBV7-9,CASSLTGMGSEAFF
TRBV18,CASSPGLNGELFF